Ten or more counts support the clone carrying this T cell receptor (beta chain). As yet, its antigen is unknown. This sample is part of a study of T cell repertoires in cytomegalovirus infection. Study details: As its CMV epitopes, the study selected recently identified HLA-C-restricted and well-studied HLA-B-restricted targets. The public TCR beta signatures pointed to both CMV infection and matching HLA type.

A single record per CDR3 protein comes from TCRdb applying MiXCR to the reads. The sample holds roughly 500,000 distinct CDR3 sequences, roughly a third seen once. V was pared by 6 bases and J by 1 base, with 12 bases of the junction left unmatched. CDR1 and CDR2 (germline): SGHTA, FQGNSA. This CDR3 comprises 17 residues. The study's findings and limits: CMV-specific TCR beta clonotypes restricted by HLA-C dominated the ex vivo response. Summed frequency of public TCR beta families distinguished CMV carriers with the relevant HLA.

The rearrangement uses TRBV7-2 and TRBJ2-3, with 8 positions matching TRBD1. This sample comprised cultured PBMCs, obtained from culture after CMV antigen stimulation. This receptor was taken from a human donor in good health (CMV status not recorded). Some clones in this sample may be carry-over from other donors' samples. Here the CDR3 reads CASRTQAGGEGTDTQYF. In nucleotides, the CDR3 is TGTGCCAGCAGAACCCAGGCAGGGGGCGAAGGCACAGATACGCAGTATTTT.